The 2 T cell receptor beta chains below all came from one sample that was sequenced in a study of identical twins. TCRdb re-derived calls from the 5' RACE reads in MiXCR, one entry per CDR3 protein. The table includes about 920,000 distinct CDR3 sequences, over 9% detected once. The sample was also linked to a second study, of yellow fever vaccine responses in identical twins.

The sequencing input was PBMCs. The receptors shown here come from a woman younger than 35 in good health.

The table lists this clonotype with many counts. J is TRBJ1-1 and V is TRBV29-1; no reliable D call. Germline V gene sequence: CDR1 SQVTM, CDR2 ANQGSEA. The CDR3 has 12 residues. Trimming shortened V by 7 bases and J by 1 base, and 10 bases separated the two germline ends. CDR3 DNA sequence: TGCAGCGCCGGAACGGGGAACACTGAAGCTTTCTTT. As protein: CSAGTGNTEAFF.

This chain uses TRBV7-9 with TRBJ2-7; 10 bases are shared with TRBD2. Losses at the gene ends were 4 bases for V and 0 bases for J; bases not matched to a gene: 3. Germline V gene lookup returns CDR1 SEHNR and CDR2 FQNEAQ (reference sequence). This CDR3 comprises 15 residues. The CDR3 reads CASSSLAGYSYEQYF. The CDR3 DNA sequence: TGTGCCAGCAGCTCACTAGCGGGATACTCCTACGAGCAGTACTTC.